Listed below are T cell receptor beta chains from one sample, sequenced in a study of blood T cell repertoires in COVID-19. Only in-frame clones appear in the TCRdb table, and some are missing; sequencing was by immunoSEQ multiplex PCR. The sample yields some 170,000 clones, 75% to 90% seen once. The sequenced material came from peripheral blood. Receptors were obtained from a woman aged 40 to 55 with COVID-19, enrolled during active disease. CDR3s include the opening cysteine and the closing phenylalanine or tryptophan. The order of the fields is CDR3 length, J gene, clone size, V gene, D gene, CDR3 DNA, CDR3 protein. A D gene is named only where the DNA matches it firmly. Only some rows state a clone size, as once, few, many or a class for expanded clones.

len: 14
j_gene: TRBJ2-4
abundance: NA
v_gene: TRBV6-5
d_gene: TRBD1
CDR3nt: TGTGCCAGCAGTTACGACAGGGGGCGGAACATTCAGTACTTC
CDR3aa: CASSYDRGRNIQYF

len: 14
j_gene: TRBJ1-2
abundance: NA
v_gene: TRBV5-4
d_gene: NA
CDR3nt: TGTGCCAGCAGCTTGAGCGCGGAAACGTATGGCTACACCTTC
CDR3aa: CASSLSAETYGYTF

len: 16
j_gene: TRBJ2-7
abundance: NA
v_gene: TRBV6-5
d_gene: TRBD1
CDR3nt: TGTGCCAGCAGTTACTCGGGCGGGACAGGGGCCTACGAGCAGTACTTC
CDR3aa: CASSYSGGTGAYEQYF

len: 14
j_gene: TRBJ1-6
abundance: NA
v_gene: TRBV27
d_gene: NA
CDR3nt: TGTGCCAGCAGTCTGGTACGGTTTAATTCACCCCTCCACTTT
CDR3aa: CASSLVRFNSPLHF

len: 16
j_gene: TRBJ2-3
abundance: NA
v_gene: TRBV9
d_gene: TRBD1
CDR3nt: TGTGCCAGCAGCATACGCGGGGACAGGGGAACAGATACGCAGTATTTT
CDR3aa: CASSIRGDRGTDTQYF

len: 13
j_gene: TRBJ1-2
abundance: few
v_gene: TRBV6-5
d_gene: NA
CDR3nt: TGTGCCAGCAGTTACGGGGAGGGTTACTCCTACACCTTC
CDR3aa: CASSYGEGYSYTF

len: 13
j_gene: TRBJ2-1
abundance: NA
v_gene: TRBV6-1
d_gene: NA
CDR3nt: TGTGCCAGCAGTGAAACTCCGGGCAATGAGCAGTTCTTC
CDR3aa: CASSETPGNEQFF

len: 14
j_gene: TRBJ1-3
abundance: NA
v_gene: TRBV5-4
d_gene: NA
CDR3nt: TGTGCCAGCAGCTATAAGAGCTCTGGAAACACCATATATTTT
CDR3aa: CASSYKSSGNTIYF

len: 15
j_gene: TRBJ2-7
abundance: NA
v_gene: TRBV5-1
d_gene: NA
CDR3nt: TGCGCCAGCAGCTTTTGGACAGGAGGGGCCTACGAGCAGTACTTC
CDR3aa: CASSFWTGGAYEQYF

len: 15
j_gene: TRBJ2-1
abundance: NA
v_gene: TRBV13
d_gene: NA
CDR3nt: TGTGCCAGCAGCTTAGGAGGGGAATTTTACAATGAGCAGTTCTTC
CDR3aa: CASSLGGEFYNEQFF

len: 18
j_gene: TRBJ2-5
abundance: NA
v_gene: TRBV7-8
d_gene: TRBD1
CDR3nt: TGTGCCAGCGCCCTGCGGGTCGATACAGGGAAGGGGGCCGAGGGGCAGTACTTC
CDR3aa: CASALRVDTGKGAEGQYF

len: 14
j_gene: TRBJ1-1
abundance: few
v_gene: TRBV28
d_gene: TRBD1
CDR3nt: TGTGCCAGCAGTTCCCGACAGGGGGGGATTGAAGCTTTCTTT
CDR3aa: CASSSRQGGIEAFF

len: 16
j_gene: TRBJ2-7
abundance: NA
v_gene: TRBV10-1
d_gene: TRBD1
CDR3nt: TGCGCCAGCAGGACCGGACAGGCCGGTCCAACCTACGAGCAGTACTTC
CDR3aa: CASRTGQAGPTYEQYF

len: 15
j_gene: TRBJ2-3
abundance: NA
v_gene: TRBV20-1
d_gene: TRBD2
CDR3nt: TGCAGTGCTAGTCGAGGACTAGCTTTCACAGATACGCAGTATTTT
CDR3aa: CSASRGLAFTDTQYF